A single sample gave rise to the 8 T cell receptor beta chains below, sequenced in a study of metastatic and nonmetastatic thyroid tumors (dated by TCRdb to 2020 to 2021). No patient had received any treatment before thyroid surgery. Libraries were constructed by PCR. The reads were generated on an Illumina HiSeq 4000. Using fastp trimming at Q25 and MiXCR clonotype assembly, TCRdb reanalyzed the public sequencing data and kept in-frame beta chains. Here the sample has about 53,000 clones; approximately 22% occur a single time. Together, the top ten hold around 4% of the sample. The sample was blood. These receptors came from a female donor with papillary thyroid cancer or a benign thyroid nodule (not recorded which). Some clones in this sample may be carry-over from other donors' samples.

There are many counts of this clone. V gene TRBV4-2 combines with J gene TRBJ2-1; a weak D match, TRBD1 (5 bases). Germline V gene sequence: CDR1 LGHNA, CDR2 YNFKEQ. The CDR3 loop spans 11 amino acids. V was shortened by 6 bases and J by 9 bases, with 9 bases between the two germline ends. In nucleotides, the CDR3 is TGTGCCAGCAGGGGGCGGCTTGAGCAGTTCTTC. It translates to CASRGRLEQFF.

CDR3 sequence: CATSDLKRYSSIYEQYF. The CDR3 DNA sequence: TGTGCCACCAGTGATTTGAAGCGGTATTCATCCATCTACGAGCAGTACTTC. This sequence joins TRBV24-1 and TRBJ2-7; D is perhaps TRBD2 (5 bases). Germline CDR1 reads KGHDR; CDR2 reads SFDVKD. CDR3 length: 17 residues. Trimming took off 0 bases at V and 3 bases at J, with 17 bases between the two ends.

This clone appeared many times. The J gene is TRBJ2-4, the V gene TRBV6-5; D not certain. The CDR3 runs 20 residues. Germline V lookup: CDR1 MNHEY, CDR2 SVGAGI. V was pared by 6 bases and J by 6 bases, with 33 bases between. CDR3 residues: CASSLRIFWAMGSPSNIQYF. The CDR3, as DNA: TGTGCCAGCAGCCTACGGATTTTTTGGGCAATGGGGTCTCCCTCAAACATTCAGTACTTC.

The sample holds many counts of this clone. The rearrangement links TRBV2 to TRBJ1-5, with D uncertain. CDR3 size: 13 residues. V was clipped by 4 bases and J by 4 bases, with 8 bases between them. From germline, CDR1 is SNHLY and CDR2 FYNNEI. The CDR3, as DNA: TGTGCCAGCAGTGGGTCAAGTAATCAGCCCCAGCATTTT. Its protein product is CASSGSSNQPQHF.

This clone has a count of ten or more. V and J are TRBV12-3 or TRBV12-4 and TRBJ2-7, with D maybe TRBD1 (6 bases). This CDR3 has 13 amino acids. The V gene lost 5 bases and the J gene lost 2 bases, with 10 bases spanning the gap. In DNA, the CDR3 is TGTGCCAGCAGTCGGACAGTGACCTACGAGCAGTACTTC. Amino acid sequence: CASSRTVTYEQYF.

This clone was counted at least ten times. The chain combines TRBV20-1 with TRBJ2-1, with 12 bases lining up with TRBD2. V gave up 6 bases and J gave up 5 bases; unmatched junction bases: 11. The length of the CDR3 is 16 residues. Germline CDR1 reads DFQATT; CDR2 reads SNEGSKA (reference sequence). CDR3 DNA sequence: TGCAGTGCGGATCTAAGCCTAGCGGGAGGGAACAATGAGCAGTTCTTC. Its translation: CSADLSLAGGNNEQFF.

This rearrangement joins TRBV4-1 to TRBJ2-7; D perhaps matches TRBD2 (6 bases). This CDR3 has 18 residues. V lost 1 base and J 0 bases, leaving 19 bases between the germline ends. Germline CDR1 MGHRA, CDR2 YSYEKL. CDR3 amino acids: CASSQGGVLAGVSYEQYF. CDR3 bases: TGCGCCAGCAGCCAAGGTGGGGTACTAGCTGGAGTCTCCTACGAGCAGTACTTC.

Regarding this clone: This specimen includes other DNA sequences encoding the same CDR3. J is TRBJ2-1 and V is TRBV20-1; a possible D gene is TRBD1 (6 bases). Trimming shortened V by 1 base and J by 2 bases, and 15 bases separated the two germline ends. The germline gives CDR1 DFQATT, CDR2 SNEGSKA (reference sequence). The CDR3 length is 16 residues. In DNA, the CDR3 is TGCAGTGCTAGAGTTAGGGGGACGGGTGCCTACAATGAGCAGTTCTTC. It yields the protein CSARVRGTGAYNEQFF.